This T cell receptor (beta chain) was obtained from a study of blood T cell repertoires in COVID-19. About the research overall: The origin of the acute and convalescent COVID-19 samples was the United States, Italy and Spain.

Germline-derived CDR1 and CDR2 are SGHRS and YFSETQ. The V end was cut by 0 bases, the J end by 4 bases, with 11 bases between. The CDR3 length is 15 residues. Per the original data handling: Reference gene primer amplification gave estimated nucleated cell counts. The table came from immunoSEQ multiplex PCR; TCRdb's copy has only in-frame clones and leaves some out. V, J and clone size derive from that table, while D and trimming were established from the DNA sequence. The repertoire has 250,000 to 300,000 clones, about three quarters of them found once; the top ten carry about 3.5%. This TCR derives from a woman older than 75 with acute or convalescent COVID-19. The J gene is TRBJ2-1, the V gene TRBV5-1; no clear D. Material: peripheral blood. The CDR3: CASSLDYGAYNEQFF. The CDR3 coding sequence is TGCGCCAGCAGCTTGGACTACGGCGCTTACAATGAGCAGTTCTTC.